What follows are 4 T cell receptor beta chains derived from one specimen sequenced in a study of shared clonotypes between healthy human individuals. Naive CD8 cells were CD45RO-negative, positively selected for CCR7, excluding terminally differentiated effector memory CD45RA+ cells. Sequencing used immunoSEQ multiplex PCR; TCRdb keeps in-frame clones, though not all of them. The profile shows roughly 2,000,000 clones, about 95% of them singletons. Sequencing was carried out using naive CD8+ T cells sorted from blood. These receptors came from a man between 18 and 35 years old in good health.

This clone has just one count. The chain combines TRBV30 with TRBJ2-1, with D possibly being TRBD1 or TRBD2 (6 bases each). Trimming stripped 1 base from V and 8 bases from J, with 27 bases between. The CDR3 spans 18 residues. CDR1 and CDR2 (germline): GTSNPN, SVGIG (reference sequence). The DNA for the CDR3 is TGTGCCTGGAGTGCACACCCCCCTACTTGGGGGGCAGACGATGAGCAGTTCTTC. This encodes CAWSAHPPTWGADDEQFF.

V gene TRBV29-1 combines with J gene TRBJ2-7; weak D call: TRBD2 (5 bases). From germline, CDR1 is SQVTM and CDR2 ANQGSEA. This CDR3 is built from 13 residues. Trimming took off 4 bases at V and 3 bases at J, with 13 bases between the two ends. The CDR3 loop is CSVVIREFYEQYF. Written as DNA, the CDR3 is TGCAGCGTTGTAATTAGGGAGTTCTACGAGCAGTACTTC.

The J gene is TRBJ2-7, the V gene TRBV5-8; TRBD2 matches at 9 bases. The CDR3 length is 14 residues. V was clipped by 4 bases and J by 5 bases; unmatched bases: 7. The germline V gene encodes CDR1 SGHTS and CDR2 YDEGEE. CDR3 in DNA: TGTGCCAGCAGCCATAGCGGGAGAGTTGACGAGCAGTACTTC. It yields the protein CASSHSGRVDEQYF.

This chain joins TRBV4-3 and TRBJ2-7; 8 positions match TRBD2. Germline trimming cut 1 base from V and 3 bases from J; bases unmatched to any gene: 5. CDR1 is LGHNA, CDR2 YSLEER, per germline. This CDR3 contains 15 residues. The CDR3 loop reads CASSQVAGTSYEQYF. CDR3 DNA sequence: TGCGCCAGCAGCCAAGTAGCGGGAACAAGCTACGAGCAGTACTTC.